What follows are 15 T cell receptor beta chains derived from one specimen sequenced in a study of blood T cell repertoires in COVID-19. The table came from immunoSEQ multiplex PCR; TCRdb's copy has only in-frame clones and leaves some out. The profile shows 70,000 or so clones, about four fifths of them singletons. The source material was peripheral blood. The receptors here all came from a woman older than 75 with acute or convalescent COVID-19.

The J gene is TRBJ1-3, the V gene TRBV5-1; TRBD1 aligns across 9 bases. The germline CDR1 and CDR2 sequences are SGHRS and YFSETQ. This CDR3 is 13 amino acids long. V dropped 0 bases and J dropped 8; count of bases not matched to a gene: 0. CDR3 sequence: CASSLGQGDTIYF. The CDR3 DNA sequence: TGCGCCAGCAGCTTGGGACAGGGGGACACCATATATTTT.

This chain links TRBV14 with TRBJ1-2, with no clear D. The V gene lost 1 base and the J gene lost 5 bases, with 8 bases spanning the gap. The germline V gene has CDR1 SGHDN and CDR2 FVKESK. The CDR3 is 13 residues long. CDR3 region: CASSQVQAYGYTF. CDR3 nucleotide sequence: TGTGCCAGCAGCCAAGTTCAGGCGTATGGCTACACCTTC.

V is TRBV7-8 and J is TRBJ2-1, with 9 bases lining up with TRBD2. The J segment lost 9 bases and the V segment lost 6 bases, leaving 15 bases of the junction unmatched. CDR1 is SGHVS and CDR2 is FQNEAQ in the germline V gene. The CDR3 runs 16 residues. CDR3 DNA: TGTGCCAGCAGTCGAAGTGCGGGCGGGGGGGCGGTTGAGCAGTTCTTC. It codes for CASSRSAGGGAVEQFF.

This clone has a single count. The rearrangement joins TRBV4-1 to TRBJ1-5; 7 positions agree with TRBD1. Germline CDR1 and CDR2: MGHRA and YSYEKL. V gave up 0 bases and J gave up 6 bases; unmatched junction bases: 14. This CDR3 comprises 18 residues. CDR3 nucleotide sequence: TGCGCCAGCAGCCAAGATCCCCGACAGGGTGGGGGCTCTCAGCCCCAGCATTTT. Amino acid sequence: CASSQDPRQGGGSQPQHF.

Details on this clone: The junction and the germline gene differ at one end; a read error may be behind it. The rearrangement joins TRBV4-1 to TRBJ2-7, with 11 bases fitting TRBD2. The CDR3 covers 14 residues. Germline V gene lookup returns CDR1 MGHRA and CDR2 YSYEKL. The CDR3 here is CASSLTSGGYGQYF. CDR3 nucleotides: TGCGCCAGCAGCCTAACTAGCGGGGGCTACGGGCAGTACTTC.

The chain combines TRBV15 with TRBJ2-2; the D is unclear. The ends were cut back, 0 bases at V and 4 bases at J, with 9 bases in the middle. The CDR3 spans 15 residues. CDR1 is LNHNV, CDR2 YYDKDF, per germline (reference sequence). The CDR3 reads CATSRERALTGELFF. In nucleotides, the CDR3 is TGTGCCACCAGCAGAGAGCGAGCGCTCACCGGGGAGCTGTTTTTT.

The rearrangement uses TRBV5-4 and TRBJ2-1, with 8 bases matching TRBD2. Losses at the gene ends were 2 bases for V and 5 bases for J; bases not matched to a gene: 3. Germline values: CDR1 SGHNT, CDR2 YYREEE (reference sequence). This CDR3 has 14 residues. DNA of the CDR3: TGTGCCAGCAGCTTCGGAGCGGGGGACAATGAGCAGTTCTTC. It yields the protein CASSFGAGDNEQFF.

This clone was picked up a small number of times. The genes are TRBV19 and TRBJ1-5, with a tentative D call TRBD1 (6 bases). CDR1 is LNHDA, CDR2 SQIVND, per germline (reference sequence). V was pared by 0 bases and J by 3 bases, with 15 bases between. The CDR3 spans 17 residues. In DNA form, the CDR3 reads TGTGCCAGTAGTATAGATCAGAGGGGGATTTACAATCAGCCCCAGCATTTT. Translation gives CASSIDQRGIYNQPQHF.

V is TRBV29-1 and J is TRBJ2-5, with 7 bases identical to TRBD1. The CDR3 is 13 amino acids. V trimming: 7 bases; J trimming: 4 bases; junction bases outside the gene matches: 9. Germline assignment: CDR1 SQVTM and CDR2 ANQGSEA. This CDR3 reads CSGLQGIAETQYF. For the CDR3, the DNA is TGCAGCGGTCTACAGGGGATTGCAGAGACCCAGTACTTC.

Details on this clone: Other DNA sequences in the same sample also yield this CDR3. The V call is TRBV6-6, the J call TRBJ2-7; D uncertain. V lost 5 bases and J lost 3, with 11 bases in between. Germline V gives CDR1 MNHNY, CDR2 SVGAGI (reference sequence). The CDR3 runs to 13 residues. As DNA, the CDR3 is TGTGCCAGCAGTCCTCCCACTGGCTACGAGCAGTACTTC. It yields the protein CASSPPTGYEQYF.

At least ten counts were recorded for this clone. V gene TRBV29-1 combines with J gene TRBJ2-1; 7 bases are shared with TRBD2. With 2 bases clipped from V and 7 bases from J, the junction kept 11 bases outside the gene matches. The V gene's germline CDR1 is SQVTM and CDR2 ANQGSEA. The CDR3 runs to 15 residues. CDR3 bases: TGCAGCGTTGAAAACCCTGCGGGGGACCAGAATGAGCAGTTCTTC. Its protein product is CSVENPAGDQNEQFF.

The chain links TRBV19 to TRBJ1-5; 9 nucleotides agree with TRBD1. The germline gives CDR1 LNHDA, CDR2 SQIVND (reference sequence). The CDR3 consists of 17 residues. The V segment lost 7 bases and the J segment 3 bases; nucleotides outside the gene matches: 13. The CDR3 nucleotides are TGTGCCAGTACCCCGATTGGGACAGGGTCGGACAATCAGCCCCAGCATTTT. It encodes CASTPIGTGSDNQPQHF.

The chain has TRBV6-1 and TRBJ1-4; 8 nucleotides align to TRBD1. V was pared by 2 bases and J by 11 bases, with 4 bases of the junction left unmatched. Germline CDR1 reads MNHNS; CDR2 reads SASEGT. This CDR3 region has 13 residues. The CDR3 here is CASSELQGGKLFF. DNA for the CDR3: TGTGCCAGCAGTGAATTACAGGGGGGGAAACTGTTTTTT.

This clone occurred a few times. This sequence joins TRBV9 and TRBJ2-1, with TRBD2 identical over 13 bases. The CDR3 loop spans 17 amino acids. Germline loops: CDR1 SGDLS, CDR2 YYNGEE. The ends lost 3 bases at V and 9 bases at J; junction bases unmatched: 12. In DNA form, the CDR3 reads TGTGCCAGCAGCGGAGGACTAGCGGGGGCCGGGGTTGGTGAGCAGTTCTTC. It encodes CASSGGLAGAGVGEQFF.

The chain has TRBV2 and TRBJ1-1, with no clear D. The germline CDR1 and CDR2 sequences are SNHLY and FYNNEI. The CDR3 totals 11 residues. The V and J ends lost 8 bases and 3 bases respectively, with 7 bases between them. The CDR3 loop is CASLIDTEAFF. The CDR3, as DNA: TGTGCCAGCCTTATCGACACTGAAGCTTTCTTT.